The source of this T cell receptor beta chain is a study of vaccination effects on CD4 cells after COVID-19 (dated by TCRdb to between 2021 and 2024). As for the study more broadly: Each participant got two doses of an mRNA SARS-CoV-2 vaccine, either BNT162b2 or mRNA-1273. The Oncomine TCR Beta short-read assay on an Illumina iSeq 100 was used to sequence cultures from other donors in the study. SARS-CoV-2 spike-specific CD4+ TCR repertoires from before and after mRNA vaccination were compared in COVID-19 convalescent patients and in infection-naive vaccine recipients. Altogether, some 11 COVID-19 convalescent patients and a handful of SARS-CoV-2-naive healthy vaccine recipients made up the full study.

Preparation of the library involved the immunoSEQ multiplex PCR assay. TCR beta CDR3 sequencing was performed on DNA from the cultured, isolated CD4+ T cells. In the paper's pipeline: Non-productive TCR sequences were discarded, and reads were trimmed to the CDR3 region, with only CDR3s of 7 or more amino acids retained. The MANAFEST web app was used to identify antigen-specific clonotypes by comparing expansion in peptide wells with expansion in reference cultures. Positive clones required FDR<0.05 expansion versus reference and all other wells, odds ratio above 5, and frequency above 0.1% in two replicate wells. A clonotype was defined as cross-reactive if the clonotype was significantly expanded both in SARS-CoV-2 spike wells and in at least one common cold coronavirus spike condition. CDR3 similarity was assessed by Levenshtein distance with the stringdist R package, and unrooted trees were built with ape in R 3.6.1. TCRdb took over this immuneACCESS table, retaining in-frame rearrangements with V and J assigned. Such tables are incomplete; in checked studies, under half of the missing clones stem from an unresolved V gene, and the remainder is unexplained. V and J calls and clone size are copied from that table; D and trimming were computed from the DNA. Counted in this sample were roughly 23,000 clones; approximately 74% of them appeared once. 11% of the sample is in the top ten clones.

The ViraFEST assay stimulated PBMC with viral peptide pools and then used TCR sequencing to identify antigen-specific CD4+ T cell clonotypes by expansion. After more than 9 days of culture, CD4+ T cells were isolated with the EasySep CD4+ T cell isolation kit. Negative nucleocapsid antibody results before and after vaccination confirmed that the healthy vaccine recipients had no prior SARS-CoV-2 infection. Each well held over 1.5 million PBMC cultured in IMDM containing roughly 5% human AB serum, 9.5 to 10 IU/ml IL-2 and gentamicin, along with 8 to 10 ug/ml peptides. Half of the culture medium was replaced with fresh IL-2-containing medium on days 3 and 7. Unless otherwise noted, each peptide stimulation condition was cultured in triplicate wells. PBMC were separated from whole blood using Ficoll-Paque Plus gradient centrifugation and were then either cryopreserved at -140C or used fresh. The overlapping peptide pools covered the spike proteins of SARS-CoV-2 and of the common cold coronaviruses HCoV-NL63, HCoV-OC43 and HCoV-229E. The QIAamp micro DNA kit was used to extract genomic DNA from the cultured CD4+ T cells.

Here is what the overall study found, with its caveats: In healthy vaccine recipients, vaccine-induced clones were almost all SARS-CoV-2 mono-reactive, with only 1 of 255 being cross-reactive with common cold coronaviruses. The study was limited by a small number of convalescent patients and lacked early post-infection timepoints. Clones induced by infection and clones induced by vaccination both contracted markedly at late timepoints after vaccination, which fits with T cell responses waning over time.

As regards this clone: This receptor's antigen is unknown. Base qualities are not provided; no much larger clone lies one nucleotide away.

CDR1 and CDR2, per the germline V gene, are SGHDN and FVKESK. The junction shows trimming of 5 bases on V and 6 bases on J, plus 8 bases between the germline ends. Taken from cysteine to phenylalanine, the CDR3 has 12 residues. The DNA shown is the 36-base CDR3, in frame from base 1. The material was CD4+ T cells from PBMCs cultured with HCoV-NL63 spike peptides, obtained before COVID-19 vaccination. The cell subset or site label, read with the paper, signifies: HCoV-NL63 spike overlapping peptide pool stimulation. Recombination joined TRBV14 with TRBJ2-4, with TRBD1 perhaps the D gene, on 6 matching bases. The sequence was collected from a human donor who received a COVID-19 vaccine. This receptor carries the CDR3 CASSVGGNIQYF. In nucleotide form, the sequence is TGTGCCAGCAGCGTAGGGGGAAACATTCAGTACTTC.